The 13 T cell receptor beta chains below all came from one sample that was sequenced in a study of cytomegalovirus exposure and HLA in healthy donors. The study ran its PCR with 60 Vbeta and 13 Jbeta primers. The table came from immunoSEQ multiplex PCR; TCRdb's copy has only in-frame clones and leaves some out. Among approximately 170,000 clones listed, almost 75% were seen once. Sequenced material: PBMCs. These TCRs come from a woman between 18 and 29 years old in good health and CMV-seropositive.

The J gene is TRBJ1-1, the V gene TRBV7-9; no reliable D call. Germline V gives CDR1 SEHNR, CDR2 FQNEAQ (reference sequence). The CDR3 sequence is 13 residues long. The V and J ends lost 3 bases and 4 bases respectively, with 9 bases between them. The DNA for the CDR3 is TGTGCCAGCAGCTTGTCCACGGGCACTGAAGCTTTCTTT. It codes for CASSLSTGTEAFF.

The CDR3 nucleotides read TGTGCCTGGAGTATAAATAATCAGCCCCAGCATTTT. Translation: CAWSINNQPQHF. The V call is TRBV30, the J call TRBJ1-5; the D is unclear. This CDR3 has 12 amino acids. The ends were cut back, 2 bases at V and 4 bases at J, with 6 bases in the middle. Germline V CDR1 and CDR2: GTSNPN, SVGIG (reference sequence).

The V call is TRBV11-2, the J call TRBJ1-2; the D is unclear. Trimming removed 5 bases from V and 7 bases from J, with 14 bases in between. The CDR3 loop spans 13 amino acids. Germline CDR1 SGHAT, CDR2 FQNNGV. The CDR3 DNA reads TGTGCCAGCAGCCCCGGAGATTACGGTGGCTACACCTTC. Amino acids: CASSPGDYGGYTF.

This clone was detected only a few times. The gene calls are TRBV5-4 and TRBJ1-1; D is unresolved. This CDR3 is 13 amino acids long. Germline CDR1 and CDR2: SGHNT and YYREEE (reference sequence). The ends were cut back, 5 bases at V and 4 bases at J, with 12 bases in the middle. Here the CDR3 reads CASRGGAGTEAFF. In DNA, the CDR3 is TGTGCCAGCAGGGGAGGAGCCGGCACTGAAGCTTTCTTT.

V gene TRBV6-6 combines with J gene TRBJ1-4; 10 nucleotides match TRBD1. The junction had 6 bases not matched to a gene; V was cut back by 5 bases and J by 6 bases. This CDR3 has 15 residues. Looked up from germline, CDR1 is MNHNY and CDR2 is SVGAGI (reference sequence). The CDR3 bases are TGTGCCAGCAGTGACAGGGGGCCCTCAGATGAAAAACTGTTTTTT. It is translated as CASSDRGPSDEKLFF.

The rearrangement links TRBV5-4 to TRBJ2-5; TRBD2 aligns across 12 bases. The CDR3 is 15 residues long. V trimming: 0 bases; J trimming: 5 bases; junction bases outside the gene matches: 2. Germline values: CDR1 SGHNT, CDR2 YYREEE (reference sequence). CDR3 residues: CASSLGLAGEETQYF. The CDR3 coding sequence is TGTGCCAGCAGCTTGGGACTAGCGGGGGAGGAGACCCAGTACTTC. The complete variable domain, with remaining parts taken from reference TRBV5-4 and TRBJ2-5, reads ETGVTQSPTHLIKTRGQQVTLRCSSQSGHNTVSWYQQALGQGPQFIFQYYREEENGRGNFPPRFSGLQFPNYSSELNVNALELDDSALYLCASSLGLAGEETQYFGPGTRLLVL.

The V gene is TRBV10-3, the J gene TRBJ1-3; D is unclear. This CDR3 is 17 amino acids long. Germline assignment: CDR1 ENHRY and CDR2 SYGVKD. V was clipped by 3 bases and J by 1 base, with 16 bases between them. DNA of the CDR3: TGTGCCATCAGTGATCCCTCTGTCGTCAGGTCTGGAAACACCATATATTTT. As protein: CAISDPSVVRSGNTIYF.

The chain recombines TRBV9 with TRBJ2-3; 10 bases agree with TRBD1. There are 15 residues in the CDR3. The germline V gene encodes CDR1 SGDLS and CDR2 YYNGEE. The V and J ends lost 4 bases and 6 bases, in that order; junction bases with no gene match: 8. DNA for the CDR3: TGTGCCAGCAGCCCCCAGACAGGGGGCGCCGATACGCAGTATTTT. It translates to CASSPQTGGADTQYF.

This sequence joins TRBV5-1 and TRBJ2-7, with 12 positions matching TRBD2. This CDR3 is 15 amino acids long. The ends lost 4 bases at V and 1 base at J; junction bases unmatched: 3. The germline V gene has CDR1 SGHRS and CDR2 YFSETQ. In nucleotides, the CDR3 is TGCGCCAGCAGCCCTGGACTAGCGGGGTCCTACGAGCAGTACTTC. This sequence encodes CASSPGLAGSYEQYF.

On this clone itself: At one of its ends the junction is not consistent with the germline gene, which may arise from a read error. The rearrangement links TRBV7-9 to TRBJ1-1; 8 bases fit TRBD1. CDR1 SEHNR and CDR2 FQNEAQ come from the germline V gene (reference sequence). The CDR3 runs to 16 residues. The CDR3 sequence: CSSSPGGGGVSTEAFF. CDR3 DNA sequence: TGTTCCAGCAGCCCAGGGGGCGGGGGGGTGTCCACTGAAGCTTTCTTT.

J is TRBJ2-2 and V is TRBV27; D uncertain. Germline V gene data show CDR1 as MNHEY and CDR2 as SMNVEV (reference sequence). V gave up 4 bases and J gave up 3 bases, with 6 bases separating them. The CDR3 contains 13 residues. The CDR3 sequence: CASSSGHTGELFF. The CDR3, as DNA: TGTGCCAGCAGTTCAGGCCACACCGGGGAGCTGTTTTTT.

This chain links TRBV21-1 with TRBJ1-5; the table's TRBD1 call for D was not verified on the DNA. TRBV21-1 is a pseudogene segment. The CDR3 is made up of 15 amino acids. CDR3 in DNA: TGTGCCAGCAGCAACCGAGGGACAGGGGATCAGCCCCAGCATTTT. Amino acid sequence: CASSNRGTGDQPQHF.

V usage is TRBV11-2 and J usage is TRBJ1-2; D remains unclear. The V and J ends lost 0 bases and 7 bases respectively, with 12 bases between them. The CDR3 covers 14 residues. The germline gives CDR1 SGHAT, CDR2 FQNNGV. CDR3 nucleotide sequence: TGTGCCAGCAGCTTAGAGGTGGGGAGCGGTGGCTACACCTTC. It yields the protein CASSLEVGSGGYTF.